This passage covers 21 T cell receptor beta chains from one sample sequenced in a study of technical replicates of blood from several donors. Measured with immunoSEQ multiplex PCR; TCRdb has only the in-frame clones, and not every one. The sample holds some 79,000 clones; approximately 94% are singletons and the top ten take under 0.3%. The sample comprised T cells isolated from PBMCs. These receptors were collected from a human donor in good health.

V and J are TRBV27 and TRBJ2-3, with 9 nucleotides matching TRBD2. Germline V gene data show CDR1 as MNHEY and CDR2 as SMNVEV (reference sequence). Trimming cost V 8 bases and J 8 bases; bases outside gene matches: 11. The CDR3 runs to 14 residues. This CDR3 is CASFPAGGAVTQYF. In DNA form, the CDR3 reads TGTGCCAGCTTCCCAGCGGGAGGCGCAGTTACGCAGTATTTT.

V is TRBV14 and J is TRBJ1-2, with TRBD1 matching over 7 bases. This CDR3 is built from 14 residues. V dropped 5 bases and J dropped 4; count of bases not matched to a gene: 7. Germline-derived CDR1 and CDR2 are SGHDN and FVKESK. CDR3 nucleotides: TGTGCCAGCAGCTACAGGGGTTCTATCTATGGCTACACCTTC. Its translation: CASSYRGSIYGYTF.

The chain employs TRBV11-2 and TRBJ1-2; perhaps TRBD1 as D (6 bases). Between the trimmed V and J ends, which lost 0 bases and 0 bases, there was a span of 8 bases. Germline V lookup: CDR1 SGHAT, CDR2 FQNNGV. CDR3 length: 15 amino acids. The CDR3: CASSLDRGSNYGYTF. CDR3 nucleotides: TGTGCCAGCAGCTTAGACAGGGGTTCTAACTATGGCTACACCTTC.

This rearrangement joins TRBV7-2 to TRBJ2-1, with TRBD1 as a possible D gene (6 bases). V lost 0 bases to trimming and J lost 9 bases, with 21 bases between them. Per the germline V gene, CDR1 is SGHTA and CDR2 is FQGNSA. The CDR3 is made up of 17 amino acids. CDR3 in amino acids: CASSLARGGPTTSEQFF. The CDR3 DNA is TGTGCCAGCAGCTTAGCGAGAGGGGGACCCACCACGAGTGAGCAGTTCTTC. Filled out from reference TRBV7-2 and TRBJ2-1, the complete variable domain reads GAGVSQSPSNKVTEKGKDVELRCDPISGHTALYWYRQSLGQGLEFLIYFQGNSAPDKSGLPSDRFSAERTGGSVSTLTIQRTQQEDSAVYLCASSLARGGPTTSEQFFGPGTRLTVL.

The rearrangement uses TRBV2 and TRBJ1-4; 7 bases map to TRBD1. Germline V gene sequence: CDR1 SNHLY, CDR2 FYNNEI. This CDR3 is 13 amino acids long. Trimming cost V 4 bases and J 8 bases; bases outside gene matches: 4. This CDR3 is CASSGEQGEKLFF. DNA of the CDR3: TGTGCCAGCAGTGGGGAACAGGGGGAAAAACTGTTTTTT.

The rearrangement joins TRBV18 to TRBJ1-2; 10 bases map to TRBD1. Germline V gives CDR1 KGHSH, CDR2 LQKENI. The CDR3 runs 16 residues. V trimming: 1 base; J trimming: 4 bases; junction bases outside the gene matches: 6. This CDR3 reads CASSPLTTGGGYGYTF. DNA for the CDR3: TGTGCCAGCTCACCACTTACGACAGGGGGCGGCTATGGCTACACCTTC.

The rearrangement joins TRBV10-3 to TRBJ2-3; D is undetermined. The CDR3 contains 16 residues. The V gene lost 6 bases and the J gene lost 2 bases, with 18 bases spanning the gap. Germline assignment: CDR1 ENHRY and CDR2 SYGVKD. The CDR3 protein is CAISRNLGTNTDTQYF. The CDR3 DNA sequence: TGTGCCATCAGCCGAAACTTGGGCACAAACACAGATACGCAGTATTTT.

The V gene is TRBV5-1, the J gene TRBJ1-4; D perhaps matches TRBD1 (6 bases). The germline V gene has CDR1 SGHRS and CDR2 YFSETQ. This CDR3 contains 14 residues. Trimming cost V 2 bases and J 8 bases, with 13 bases left between them. The CDR3 here is CASSFTGSGEKLFF. Written as DNA, the CDR3 is TGCGCCAGCAGCTTTACAGGGTCTGGCGAAAAACTGTTTTTT. The full variable domain, its missing parts supplied by reference TRBV5-1 and TRBJ1-4, is KAGVTQTPRYLIKTRGQQVTLSCSPISGHRSVSWYQQTPGQGLQFLFEYFSETQRNKGNFPGRFSGRQFSNSRSEMNVSTLELGDSALYLCASSFTGSGEKLFFGSGTQLSVL.

The chain recombines TRBV27 with TRBJ1-1, with D tentatively TRBD1 (6 bases). This CDR3 has 12 amino acids. The germline V and J ends were trimmed by 5 bases and 5 bases, with 9 bases remaining between them. Germline lookup yields CDR1 MNHEY and CDR2 SMNVEV (reference sequence). The CDR3 sequence is CASSTQGTEAFF. The DNA for the CDR3 is TGTGCCAGCAGTACCCAGGGGACTGAAGCTTTCTTT.

This sequence joins TRBV11-2 and TRBJ2-7, with D unresolved. Germline V gene sequence: CDR1 SGHAT, CDR2 FQNNGV. The CDR3 is 15 amino acids. V was clipped by 2 bases and J by 3 bases, with 14 bases between them. Here the CDR3 DNA reads TGTGCCAGCAGCTTACCCCGTTGGTCTATCTACGAGCAGTACTTC. This gives the protein CASSLPRWSIYEQYF.

The V gene is TRBV4-1, the J gene TRBJ2-7; TRBD1 agrees at 11 bases. V dropped 2 bases and J dropped 2; count of bases not matched to a gene: 2. This CDR3 region has 15 residues. Germline assignment: CDR1 MGHRA and CDR2 YSYEKL. The chain's CDR3 is CASSQTGQGAYEQYF. The DNA of the CDR3 is TGCGCCAGCAGCCAAACGGGACAGGGGGCCTACGAGCAGTACTTC.

The table lists this clone with a few counts. This sequence joins TRBV7-2 and TRBJ1-5; unclear D gene. Germline-derived CDR1 and CDR2 are SGHTA and FQGNSA. Trimming removed 3 bases from V and 5 bases from J, with 8 bases in between. There are 13 residues in the CDR3. CDR3 sequence (DNA): TGTGCCAGCAGCTTTAACAGTTATCAGCCCCAGCATTTT. Translating it yields CASSFNSYQPQHF.

The chain joins TRBV5-4 to TRBJ2-5; a possible D gene is TRBD1 (5 bases). CDR3 size: 13 residues. CDR1 and CDR2 (germline): SGHNT, YYREEE (reference sequence). With 4 bases removed from V and 3 bases from J, the gap between germline ends came to 10 bases. The CDR3, as DNA: TGTGCCAGCAGCGGGGCCAGTGAAGAGACCCAGTACTTC. Translated: CASSGASEETQYF.

The chain links TRBV10-3 to TRBJ2-7; D gene uncertain. This CDR3 has 12 amino acids. CDR1 is ENHRY and CDR2 is SYGVKD in the germline V gene. Trimming took off 2 bases at V and 2 bases at J, with 4 bases between the two ends. The CDR3 protein is CAISETAYEQYF. CDR3 nucleotides: TGTGCCATCAGTGAGACAGCCTACGAGCAGTACTTC.

This chain uses TRBV5-1 with TRBJ2-2, with D maybe TRBD2 (6 bases). V dropped 6 bases and J dropped 3 bases, with 6 bases sitting between them. The CDR3 consists of 12 residues. Per the germline V gene, CDR1 is SGHRS and CDR2 is YFSETQ. The CDR3 loop reads CASTGDTGELFF. CDR3 bases: TGCGCCAGCACGGGGGACACCGGGGAGCTGTTTTTT.

The V gene is TRBV6-1, the J gene TRBJ1-1; unclear D gene. Germline V gene data show CDR1 as MNHNS and CDR2 as SASEGT. The V and J ends lost 3 bases and 2 bases respectively, with 4 bases between them. The CDR3 contains 12 residues. CDR3 in amino acids: CASSDPNTEAFF. In DNA form, the CDR3 reads TGTGCCAGCAGTGACCCTAACACTGAAGCTTTCTTT.

Regarding this clone: One junction end does not reproduce the germline sequence, and a read error may be involved. Other DNA sequences in this specimen translate into the identical CDR3. The CDR3 loop is CASSDPTGFETQYF. As DNA, the CDR3 is TGCGCCAGCAGTGACCCGACAGGGTTCGAGACCCAGTACTTC. This chain joins TRBV25-1 and TRBJ2-5; 7 nucleotides align to TRBD1. The CDR3 has 14 residues. CDR1 MGHDK and CDR2 SYGVNS come from the germline V gene.

This rearrangement joins TRBV7-9 to TRBJ1-1; no clear D. Germline values: CDR1 SEHNR, CDR2 FQNEAQ (reference sequence). The CDR3 loop spans 12 amino acids. Deletions cut 2 bases from V and 6 bases from J, with 7 bases between. As DNA, the CDR3 is TGTGCCAGCAGCTTATTGATAGCTGAAGCTTTCTTT. It is translated as CASSLLIAEAFF.

The CDR3, as DNA: TGTGCCAGCAGCTTGAAAGGGATAGCGGGGGGAGAGACCCAGTACTTC. Amino acids: CASSLKGIAGGETQYF. The chain links TRBV5-4 to TRBJ2-5; 10 bases are a match to TRBD2. J was trimmed by 4 bases and V by 1 base; bases with no gene match: 7. This CDR3 contains 16 residues. Germline CDR1 SGHNT, CDR2 YYREEE (reference sequence).

The chain links TRBV11-3 to TRBJ1-2, with TRBD1 identical over 12 bases. The germline gives CDR1 SGHNT, CDR2 YENEEA. The CDR3 has 14 residues. V shed 4 bases, J shed 8 bases, and the junction held 5 bases outside the gene matches. The CDR3 bases are TGTGCCAGCAGCTCACGGGACAGGGGGCTGGGCTACACCTTC. Its protein is CASSSRDRGLGYTF.

This clone is a singleton in its sample. J is TRBJ1-2 and V is TRBV14; possible D gene TRBD1, 5 bases. This CDR3 comprises 15 residues. Trimming cost V 5 bases and J 7 bases, with 20 bases left between them. Germline assignment: CDR1 SGHDN and CDR2 FVKESK. CDR3 nucleotide sequence: TGTGCCAGCAGCGCCGGACCGGGGGGTGTAACTGGCTACACCTTC. Translated, it gives CASSAGPGGVTGYTF.